The present T cell receptor beta chain was sequenced within a study of regulatory T cells in long-lasting Graves disease. Study outcomes and limitations: Sample size, which was small, may have reduced accuracy. TRBV28, TRBJ1-2 and TRBJ2-5 were favored in persistent disease.

The V segment lost 3 bases and the J segment 8 bases; nucleotides outside the gene matches: 11. Germline V CDR1 and CDR2: DFQATT, SNEGSKA (reference sequence). The CDR3 has 15 amino acids. Time point specified: newly diagnosed GD, antithyroid drugs for less than 3 months. The TCR library used RNA extracted from PBMCs. Those enrolled as patients came out of an endocrinology department in Xi'an, China. Peripheral blood, roughly 8.8 milliliters of it, was drawn into EDTA tubes. Investigators prepared the TCR beta libraries by applying iRepertoire HTBI primers and Arm-PCR of CDR3 regions. A single record per CDR3 protein comes from TCRdb applying MiXCR to the multiplex PCR reads. Of about 240,000 distinct CDR3 sequences detected, around 20% appear once; the ten largest clones hold approximately 14%. A word on this clonotype: Its target is not known.

The rearrangement links TRBV20-1 to TRBJ2-1, with 9 bases identical to TRBD2. Sequences were derived from peripheral blood mononuclear cells (PBMCs), sampled at new diagnosis, from a patient treated with antithyroid drugs. This receptor was obtained from a female donor with Graves disease. CDR3 coding DNA: TGCAGTGCTAGGAGAAGCGGGGGGATAATGGATGAGCAGTTCTTC. Translating it yields CSARRSGGIMDEQFF.